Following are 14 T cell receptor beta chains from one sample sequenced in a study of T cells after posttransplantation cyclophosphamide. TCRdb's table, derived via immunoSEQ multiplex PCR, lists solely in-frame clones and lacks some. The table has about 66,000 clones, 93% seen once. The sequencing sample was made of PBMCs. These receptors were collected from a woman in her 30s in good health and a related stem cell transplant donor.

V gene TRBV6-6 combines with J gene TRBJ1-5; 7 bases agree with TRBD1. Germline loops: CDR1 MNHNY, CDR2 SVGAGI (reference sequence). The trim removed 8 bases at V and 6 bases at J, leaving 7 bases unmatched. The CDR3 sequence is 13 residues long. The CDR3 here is CASGRTGAQPQHF. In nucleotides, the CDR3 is TGTGCCAGCGGAAGGACAGGCGCTCAGCCCCAGCATTTT.

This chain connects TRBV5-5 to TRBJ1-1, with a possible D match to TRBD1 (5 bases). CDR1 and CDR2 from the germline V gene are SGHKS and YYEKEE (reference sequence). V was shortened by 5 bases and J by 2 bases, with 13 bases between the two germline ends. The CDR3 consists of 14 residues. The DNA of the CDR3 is TGTGCCAGCAGTCGGGACGGGGGAAACACTGAAGCTTTCTTT. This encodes CASSRDGGNTEAFF. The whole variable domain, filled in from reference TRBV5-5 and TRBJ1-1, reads DAGVTQSPTHLIKTRGQQVTLRCSPISGHKSVSWYQQVLGQGPQFIFQYYEKEERGRGNFPDRFSARQFPNYSSELNVNALLLGDSALYLCASSRDGGNTEAFFGQGTRLTVV.

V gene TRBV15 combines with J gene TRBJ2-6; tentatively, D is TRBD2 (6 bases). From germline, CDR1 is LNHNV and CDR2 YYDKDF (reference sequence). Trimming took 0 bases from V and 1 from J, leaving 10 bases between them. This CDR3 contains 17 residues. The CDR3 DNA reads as TGTGCCACCAGCAGAGAGGTCGGGGGTTCTGGGGCCAACGTCCTGACTTTC. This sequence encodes CATSREVGGSGANVLTF.

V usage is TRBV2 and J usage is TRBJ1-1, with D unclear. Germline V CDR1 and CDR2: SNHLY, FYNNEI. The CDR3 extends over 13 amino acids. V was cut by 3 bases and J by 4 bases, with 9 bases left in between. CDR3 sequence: CASSDGVATEAFF. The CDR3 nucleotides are TGTGCCAGCAGTGATGGTGTGGCCACTGAAGCTTTCTTT.

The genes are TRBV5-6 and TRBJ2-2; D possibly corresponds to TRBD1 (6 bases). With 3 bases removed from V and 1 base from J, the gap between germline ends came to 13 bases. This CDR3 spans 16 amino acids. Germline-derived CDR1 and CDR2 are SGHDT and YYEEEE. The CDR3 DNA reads TGTGCCAGCAGCTGGCCGGTGACAGGGAACACCGGGGAGCTGTTTTTT. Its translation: CASSWPVTGNTGELFF.

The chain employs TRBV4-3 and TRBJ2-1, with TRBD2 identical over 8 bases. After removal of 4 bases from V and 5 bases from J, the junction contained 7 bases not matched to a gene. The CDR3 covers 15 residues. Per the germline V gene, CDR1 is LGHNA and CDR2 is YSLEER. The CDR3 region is CASSPGLAANNEQFF. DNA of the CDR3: TGCGCCAGCAGCCCCGGACTAGCAGCGAACAATGAGCAGTTCTTC.

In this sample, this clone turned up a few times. Here the CDR3 reads CAASWDRGNNYGYTF. The CDR3 coding sequence is TGTGCCGCGTCCTGGGACAGGGGCAACAACTATGGCTACACCTTC. The genes are TRBV19 and TRBJ1-2, with 10 bases aligning to TRBD1. The V and J ends lost 11 bases and 2 bases, in that order; junction bases with no gene match: 11. The CDR3 extends over 15 amino acids. Germline V lookup: CDR1 LNHDA, CDR2 SQIVND (reference sequence).

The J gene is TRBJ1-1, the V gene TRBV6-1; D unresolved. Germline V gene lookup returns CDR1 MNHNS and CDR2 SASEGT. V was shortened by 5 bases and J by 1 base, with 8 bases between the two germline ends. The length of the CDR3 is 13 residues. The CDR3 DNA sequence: TGTGCCAGCAGTCGGACGGAGAACACTGAAGCTTTCTTT. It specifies CASSRTENTEAFF.

Here the CDR3 reads CASSFTDRAGGYTF. For the CDR3, the DNA is TGTGCCAGCAGTTTCACGGACAGGGCTGGGGGCTACACCTTC. V and J are TRBV6-5 and TRBJ1-2; 8 nucleotides agree with TRBD1. After removal of 4 bases from V and 8 bases from J, the junction contained 9 bases not matched to a gene. The germline V gene has CDR1 MNHEY and CDR2 SVGAGI. There are 14 residues in the CDR3.

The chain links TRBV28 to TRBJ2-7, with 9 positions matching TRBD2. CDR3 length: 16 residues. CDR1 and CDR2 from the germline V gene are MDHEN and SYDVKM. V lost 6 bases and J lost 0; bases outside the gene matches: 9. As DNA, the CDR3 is TGTGCCAGCAGACCCGGGACTAGCTTCTCCTCCTACGAGCAGTACTTC. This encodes CASRPGTSFSSYEQYF.

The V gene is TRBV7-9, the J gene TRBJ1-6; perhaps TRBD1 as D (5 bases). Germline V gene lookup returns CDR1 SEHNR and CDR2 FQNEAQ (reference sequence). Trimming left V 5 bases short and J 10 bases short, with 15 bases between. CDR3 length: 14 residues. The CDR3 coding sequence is TGTGCCAGCAGCCTCTCCGGGGGAGGGTCACCCCTCCACTTT. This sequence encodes CASSLSGGGSPLHF. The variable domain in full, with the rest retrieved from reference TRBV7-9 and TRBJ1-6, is DTGVSQNPRHKITKRGQNVTFRCDPISEHNRLYWYRQTLGQGPEFLTYFQNEAQLEKSRLLSDRFSAERPKGSFSTLEIQRTEQGDSAMYLCASSLSGGGSPLHFGNGTRLTVT.

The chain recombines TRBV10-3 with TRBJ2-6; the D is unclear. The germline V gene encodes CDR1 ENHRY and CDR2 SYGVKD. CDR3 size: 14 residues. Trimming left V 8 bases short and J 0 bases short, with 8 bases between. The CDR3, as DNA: TGTGCCATCCGGTCGGTCTCTGGGGCCAACGTCCTGACTTTC. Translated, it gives CAIRSVSGANVLTF.

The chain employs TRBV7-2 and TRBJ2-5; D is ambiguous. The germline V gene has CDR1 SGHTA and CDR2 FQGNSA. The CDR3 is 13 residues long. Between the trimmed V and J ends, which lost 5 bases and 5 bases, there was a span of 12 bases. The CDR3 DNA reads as TGTGCCAGCAGCCTCCTAAGGAGTGAGACCCAGTACTTC. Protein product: CASSLLRSETQYF.

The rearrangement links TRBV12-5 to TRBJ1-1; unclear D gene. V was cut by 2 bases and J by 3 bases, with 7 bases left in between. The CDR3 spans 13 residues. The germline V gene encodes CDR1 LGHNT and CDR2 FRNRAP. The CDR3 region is CASGLSPHTEAFF. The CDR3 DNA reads TGTGCTAGTGGTTTGTCCCCCCACACTGAAGCTTTCTTT.